The clone carrying this TCR beta chain was counted between two and nine times. TCRdb used MiXCR to reprocess the 5' RACE reads, holding one entry per CDR3 protein. The table has 500,000 to 600,000 distinct CDR3 sequences, about a sixth seen once. The record originates from a study of T-cell memory formation after mild COVID-19. The J segment lost 8 bases and the V segment lost 4 bases, leaving 11 bases of the junction unmatched. The CDR3 has 15 amino acids. CDR1 is ENHRY, CDR2 SYGVKD, per germline. The chain combines TRBV10-3 with TRBJ2-7; 10 nucleotides line up with TRBD1. Sequenced: PBMCs or a T cell subset sorted from them (not recorded which). The receptor comes from an adult woman who had mild COVID-19 (a few samples of this study predate the infection). Cell type and time point are not known. The CDR3 DNA sequence: TGTGCCATCAGTGGCCAAGGGGGAGACAGGGGGCAGCAGTACTTC. As protein: CAISGQGGDRGQQYF.